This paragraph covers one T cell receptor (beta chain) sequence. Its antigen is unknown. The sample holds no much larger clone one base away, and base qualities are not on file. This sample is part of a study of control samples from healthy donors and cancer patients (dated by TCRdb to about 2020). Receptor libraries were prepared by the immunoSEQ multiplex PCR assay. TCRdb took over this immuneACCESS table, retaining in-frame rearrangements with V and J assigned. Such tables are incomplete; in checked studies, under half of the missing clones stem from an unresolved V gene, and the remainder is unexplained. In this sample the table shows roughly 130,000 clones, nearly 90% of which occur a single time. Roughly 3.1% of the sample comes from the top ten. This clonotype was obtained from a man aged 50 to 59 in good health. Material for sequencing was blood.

The base sequence is TGTGCCAGCAGTTTCGCCGGCGTACTAGCGGGGGAAGACAATGAGCAGTTCTTC. Its translation is CASSFAGVLAGEDNEQFF. The sequence is built from TRBV27 and TRBJ2-1, with 11 middle bases fitting TRBD2. Trimming removed 3 bases from V and 5 bases from J; the gene matches leave 12 bases unexplained. The CDR3, from cysteine to phenylalanine, totals 18 residues. The DNA shown is the 54-base CDR3, in frame from base 1. The germline V gene (reference sequence) provides CDR1 MNHEY and CDR2 SMNVEV.